This TCR beta chain comes out of a study of cytomegalovirus exposure and HLA in healthy donors. This clone was seen more than once but under ten times. The antigen remains unidentified. Generated by immunoSEQ multiplex PCR, the TCRdb table keeps only in-frame clones and is missing some. The sample consists of more than 250,000 clones, roughly 85% of them appearing once. These donors were members of the approximately 110-subject validation cohort, a group separate from the roughly 670-subject first cohort. General study findings and limits: Most TCR sequences proved rare, with some public TCRs found in many donors.

From germline, CDR1 is SGDLS and CDR2 YYNGEE. V shed 0 bases and J 2 bases; nucleotides not matched to a gene: 3. The CDR3 covers 15 residues. The rearrangement links TRBV9 to TRBJ2-3, with 7 bases aligning to TRBD2. The material sequenced was PBMCs. This clonotype was sampled from a woman aged 18-29 years in good health and CMV-seronegative. CDR3 DNA sequence: TGTGCCAGCAGCGTAGCCAGCGGGAACACAGATACGCAGTATTTT. Protein: CASSVASGNTDTQYF.